The clone carrying this TCR beta chain was counted a single time. TCRdb's copy holds only in-frame clones and misses some; the assay was immunoSEQ multiplex PCR. The sample carries approximately 59,000 clones, 90% to 95% recorded once. The junction had 4 bases not matched to a gene; V was cut back by 5 bases and J by 2 bases. The germline CDR1 and CDR2 sequences are MNHEY and SMNVEV (reference sequence). CDR3 length: 15 amino acids. These data come from a study of technical replicates of blood from a few donors. Source material: PBMCs. This clonotype was sampled from a human donor in good health. Some clones in this sample may be carry-over from other donors' samples. This chain joins TRBV27 and TRBJ1-3; 9 bases line up with TRBD1. The CDR3 DNA sequence: TGTGCCAGCAGTGCGGACAGGGGTGCTGGAAACACCATATATTTT. It codes for CASSADRGAGNTIYF.